This T cell receptor beta chain came from a study of OX40 agonist ivuxolimab in advanced cancers. General study points: Doses of 0.1 to 3.0 mg/kg were accompanied by clonal expansion of CD4+ and CD8+ blood T cells by week 6.

TCRdb's copy holds only in-frame clones and misses some; the assay was immunoSEQ multiplex PCR. The profile shows about 68,000 clones, about 90% of them singletons. As concerns this clone: As yet, its antigen is unknown.

The receptor was derived from an adult with an advanced solid tumor such as melanoma, head and neck, liver or kidney cancer. The source material was CD4+ or CD8+ T cells sorted from blood, sampled in a trial of the OX40 agonist ivuxolimab.

CDR3 DNA sequence: TGTGCCAGCAGCGTAGCTACCGGTGGCTACACCTTC. Translated: CASSVATGGYTF. The chain is built from TRBV9 and TRBJ1-2; the D is unclear. This CDR3 spans 12 amino acids. In germline, CDR1 is SGDLS, CDR2 YYNGEE. V was shortened by 0 bases and J by 7 bases, with 7 bases between the two germline ends.